This TCR beta chain was obtained from a study of blood T cell repertoires in COVID-19. TCRdb's table, derived via immunoSEQ multiplex PCR, lists solely in-frame clones and lacks some. The table includes under 200,000 clones, over 70% detected once. Categorization into cohorts depended on clinical history that participants reported. Cohort 3 recovered donors had two negative PCRs, clearance, or symptom resolution. In germline, CDR1 is WNHNN, CDR2 SYGVQD (reference sequence). After removal of 8 bases from V and 7 bases from J, the junction contained 5 bases not matched to a gene. The CDR3 loop spans 12 amino acids.

The sequence derives from a man in his fifties or sixties who had recovered from COVID-19. Sequencing used PBMCs or T cells enriched from blood (not recorded which). The V call is TRBV10-1, the J call TRBJ1-2; the match to TRBD1 covers 9 bases. The DNA for the CDR3 is TGCGCCAGCGCCGGGACAGGGTTTGGCTACACCTTC. Amino acid sequence: CASAGTGFGYTF.